This record looks at one T cell receptor (beta chain) sequence and its context. The antigen is unknown. These data are taken from a study of CD8 T cells in ankylosing spondylitis. Library preparation for TCR beta used quantitative 5'-RACE with molecular barcodes. MiXCR, applied by TCRdb to the 5' RACE reads, yields one record per CDR3 protein. The sample has more than 600,000 distinct CDR3 sequences; about 20% are singletons. General study points: A CD8+ phenotype characterized the disease-linked clones, which were relatively rare in peripheral blood. Some of these motif variants have turned up before, in reports on reactive arthritis synovial fluid and blood. Ankylosing spondylitis blood seemed to carry a telltale TCR beta motif made of about 8 highly homologous variants. In ankylosing spondylitis patients, matched synovial fluid reportedly showed significant enrichment of disease-linked clones.

Sequences were obtained from blood, either unsorted or a sorted T cell fraction (not recorded which). The TCR originated in a male donor with ankylosing spondylitis.

The chain's CDR3 is CSVSRWAQYF. Here the CDR3 DNA reads TGCAGCGTTAGTAGGTGGGCCCAGTACTTC. J is TRBJ2-5 and V is TRBV29-1; D is unclear. CDR1 and CDR2 from the germline V gene are SQVTM and ANQGSEA. The CDR3 has 10 amino acids. V was cut by 5 bases and J by 9 bases, with 10 bases left in between.